This is a list of T cell receptor beta chains from one sample in a study of blood T cell repertoires in COVID-19. Method: immunoSEQ multiplex PCR; TCRdb's copy keeps in-frame clones and lacks some. The sample lists 250,000 or so clones, more than 80% seen once, with over 3.5% in the top ten. The sequencing sample was made of PBMCs or T cells enriched from blood (not recorded which). Every receptor here comes from a young woman with acute COVID-19. CDR3s include the opening cysteine and the closing phenylalanine or tryptophan. Fields, in order: J gene, D gene, clone size, V gene, CDR3 protein, CDR3 DNA. A D gene is named only where the DNA matches it firmly. Only some rows state a clone size, as once, few, many or a class for expanded clones.

J gene: TRBJ2-1; D gene: .; clone size: .; V gene: TRBV4-1; CDR3 protein: CASSQDLPIGNEQFF; CDR3 DNA: TGCGCCAGCAGCCAAGACCTGCCTATCGGTAATGAGCAGTTCTTC
J gene: TRBJ1-4; D gene: TRBD1; clone size: once; V gene: TRBV6-5; CDR3 protein: CASSFSGGANEKLFF; CDR3 DNA: TGTGCCAGCAGTTTTTCAGGGGGAGCTAATGAAAAACTGTTTTTT
J gene: TRBJ2-1; D gene: .; clone size: once; V gene: TRBV19; CDR3 protein: CASSIPQGAGKYNEQFF; CDR3 DNA: TGTGCCAGTAGTATTCCCCAGGGAGCGGGTAAGTACAATGAGCAGTTCTTC
J gene: TRBJ2-1; D gene: .; clone size: once; V gene: TRBV4-3; CDR3 protein: CASSQVRSEQFF; CDR3 DNA: TGCGCCAGCAGCCAAGTGCGATCCGAGCAGTTCTTC
J gene: TRBJ2-6; D gene: .; clone size: .; V gene: TRBV27; CDR3 protein: CASSSSPGANVLTF; CDR3 DNA: TGTGCCAGCAGTTCGAGCCCTGGGGCCAACGTCCTGACTTTC
J gene: TRBJ1-1; D gene: TRBD1; clone size: .; V gene: TRBV2; CDR3 protein: CASSEGQGWTEAFF; CDR3 DNA: TGTGCCAGCAGTGAGGGACAGGGGTGGACTGAAGCTTTCTTT
J gene: TRBJ2-2; D gene: .; clone size: once; V gene: TRBV12-3/TRBV12-4; CDR3 protein: CASSSGTGELFF; CDR3 DNA: TGTGCCAGCAGTTCGGGAACCGGGGAGCTGTTTTTT
J gene: TRBJ1-4; D gene: .; clone size: .; V gene: TRBV7-8; CDR3 protein: CASSLAPQGTNEKLFF; CDR3 DNA: TGTGCCAGCAGCTTAGCGCCACAGGGAACGAATGAAAAACTGTTTTTT
J gene: TRBJ1-2; D gene: .; clone size: .; V gene: TRBV5-1; CDR3 protein: CASSGGGSGYTF; CDR3 DNA: TGCGCCAGCTCCGGGGGGGGCTCTGGCTACACCTTC
J gene: TRBJ2-7; D gene: TRBD1; clone size: .; V gene: TRBV2; CDR3 protein: CASNPETGGYEQYF; CDR3 DNA: TGTGCCAGCAACCCGGAGACAGGGGGCTACGAGCAGTACTTC
J gene: TRBJ2-5; D gene: .; clone size: .; V gene: TRBV7-5; CDR3 protein: CVRSNSGRKGETQYF; CDR3 DNA: TGTGTCAGAAGTAATAGCGGGAGGAAGGGAGAGACCCAGTACTTC
J gene: TRBJ1-3; D gene: .; clone size: .; V gene: TRBV9; CDR3 protein: CASSESTGAPANTIYF; CDR3 DNA: TGTGCCAGCAGCGAAAGTACAGGCGCCCCTGCCAACACCATATATTTT
J gene: TRBJ1-5; D gene: .; clone size: .; V gene: TRBV25-1; CDR3 protein: CASSESGAGNNQPQHF; CDR3 DNA: TGTGCCAGCAGTGAATCTGGGGCAGGGAATAATCAGCCCCAGCATTTT
J gene: TRBJ1-5; D gene: .; clone size: .; V gene: TRBV7-2; CDR3 protein: CASSLARGGNQPQHF; CDR3 DNA: TGTGCCAGCAGCTTAGCCAGGGGAGGCAATCAGCCCCAGCATTTT
J gene: TRBJ1-5; D gene: .; clone size: .; V gene: TRBV19; CDR3 protein: CASSTTLWQVNQPQHF; CDR3 DNA: TGTGCCAGTAGTACAACACTTTGGCAGGTCAATCAGCCCCAGCATTTT
J gene: TRBJ2-1; D gene: .; clone size: .; V gene: TRBV27; CDR3 protein: CASNPLGAYNEQFF; CDR3 DNA: TGTGCCAGCAATCCTCTAGGGGCCTACAATGAGCAGTTCTTC
J gene: TRBJ2-1; D gene: TRBD2; clone size: .; V gene: TRBV6-6; CDR3 protein: CASSPLAETYNEQFF; CDR3 DNA: TGTGCCAGCAGTCCCCTAGCGGAAACCTACAATGAGCAGTTCTTC
J gene: TRBJ2-1; D gene: TRBD2; clone size: .; V gene: TRBV24-1; CDR3 protein: CATSDAGTSDEQFF; CDR3 DNA: TGTGCCACCAGTGATGCCGGGACTAGCGATGAGCAGTTCTTC
J gene: TRBJ2-7; D gene: .; clone size: .; V gene: TRBV29-1; CDR3 protein: CSVQQGLLEQYF; CDR3 DNA: TGCAGCGTTCAACAGGGTCTTCTCGAGCAGTACTTC
J gene: TRBJ2-3; D gene: .; clone size: .; V gene: TRBV28; CDR3 protein: CASSSIAVESTDTQYF; CDR3 DNA: TGTGCCAGCAGTTCCATAGCGGTTGAATCCACAGATACGCAGTATTTT
J gene: TRBJ2-5; D gene: .; clone size: .; V gene: TRBV19; CDR3 protein: CASSQGGVQETQYF; CDR3 DNA: TGTGCCAGTAGTCAGGGGGGTGTACAAGAGACCCAGTACTTC
J gene: TRBJ2-7; D gene: .; clone size: .; V gene: TRBV9; CDR3 protein: CASSVGGISYEQYF; CDR3 DNA: TGTGCCAGCAGCGTAGGCGGGATATCCTACGAGCAGTACTTC
J gene: TRBJ2-1; D gene: TRBD1; clone size: .; V gene: TRBV5-4; CDR3 protein: CASSLAHQGVPEQFF; CDR3 DNA: TGTGCCAGCAGCTTGGCCCACCAGGGGGTACCTGAGCAGTTCTTC
J gene: TRBJ2-7; D gene: .; clone size: .; V gene: TRBV4-2; CDR3 protein: CASSSPYEQYF; CDR3 DNA: TGTGCCAGCTCCTCCCCCTACGAGCAGTACTTC
J gene: TRBJ2-5; D gene: .; clone size: .; V gene: TRBV28; CDR3 protein: CASSAAHRVTETQYF; CDR3 DNA: TGTGCCAGCAGCGCAGCACACAGGGTTACGGAGACCCAGTACTTC
J gene: TRBJ2-3; D gene: TRBD2; clone size: .; V gene: TRBV14; CDR3 protein: CASSLMAGGQDTQYF; CDR3 DNA: TGTGCCAGCAGCCTAATGGCGGGAGGGCAAGATACGCAGTATTTT
J gene: TRBJ2-2; D gene: .; clone size: few; V gene: TRBV19; CDR3 protein: CASSIYLNTGELFF; CDR3 DNA: TGTGCCAGTAGTATATATTTGAACACCGGGGAGCTGTTTTTT
J gene: TRBJ2-4; D gene: TRBD1; clone size: once; V gene: TRBV19; CDR3 protein: CASSDRGDGIQYF; CDR3 DNA: TGTGCCAGTAGCGACAGGGGAGACGGGATTCAGTACTTC
J gene: TRBJ1-1; D gene: TRBD1; clone size: .; V gene: TRBV11-1; CDR3 protein: CASSPRTGESTEAFF; CDR3 DNA: TGTGCCAGCAGCCCCCGGACAGGGGAAAGCACTGAAGCTTTCTTT
J gene: TRBJ2-2; D gene: .; clone size: .; V gene: TRBV3-1/TRBV3-2; CDR3 protein: CASSLKSGIPGELFF; CDR3 DNA: TGTGCCAGCAGCCTCAAGTCGGGGATCCCCGGGGAGCTGTTTTTT
J gene: TRBJ2-5; D gene: .; clone size: .; V gene: TRBV12-5; CDR3 protein: CASGLDLTDRETQYF; CDR3 DNA: TGTGCTAGTGGTTTGGACCTGACAGATCGGGAGACCCAGTACTTC
J gene: TRBJ2-3; D gene: TRBD2; clone size: once; V gene: TRBV9; CDR3 protein: CASSGSGSQYF; CDR3 DNA: TGTGCCAGCAGCGGTAGCGGGTCGCAGTATTTT
J gene: TRBJ1-4; D gene: .; clone size: .; V gene: TRBV27; CDR3 protein: CASSFALGLDEKLFF; CDR3 DNA: TGTGCCAGCAGCTTCGCCCTTGGTTTAGATGAAAAACTGTTTTTT
J gene: TRBJ2-1; D gene: .; clone size: once; V gene: TRBV25-1; CDR3 protein: CASSEAHNNEQFF; CDR3 DNA: TGTGCCAGCAGTGAAGCACACAACAATGAGCAGTTCTTC
J gene: TRBJ2-3; D gene: .; clone size: .; V gene: TRBV5-1; CDR3 protein: CASTLGVTPTSLADTQYF; CDR3 DNA: TGCGCCAGCACCCTTGGTGTCACACCGACTAGTCTGGCAGATACGCAGTATTTT
J gene: TRBJ2-1; D gene: .; clone size: .; V gene: TRBV24-1; CDR3 protein: CATSAPAGREQFF; CDR3 DNA: TGTGCCACCAGTGCCCCAGCGGGCCGTGAGCAGTTCTTC
J gene: TRBJ2-3; D gene: TRBD2; clone size: once; V gene: TRBV6-4; CDR3 protein: CASSEWDYTDTQYF; CDR3 DNA: TGTGCCAGCAGTGAGTGGGACTACACAGATACGCAGTATTTT
J gene: TRBJ1-5; D gene: .; clone size: .; V gene: TRBV19; CDR3 protein: CASSATGGNQPQHF; CDR3 DNA: TGTGCCAGTAGTGCGACAGGTGGCAATCAGCCCCAGCATTTT
J gene: TRBJ2-7; D gene: .; clone size: .; V gene: TRBV19; CDR3 protein: CASSIGGGSYEQYF; CDR3 DNA: TGTGCCAGTAGTATAGGTGGCGGCTCCTACGAGCAGTACTTC
J gene: TRBJ2-7; D gene: .; clone size: .; V gene: TRBV15; CDR3 protein: CATSRDFLHTGSYEQYF; CDR3 DNA: TGTGCCACCAGCAGAGATTTTCTCCATACGGGGTCCTACGAGCAGTACTTC
J gene: TRBJ1-3; D gene: .; clone size: few; V gene: TRBV5-4; CDR3 protein: CASSLGGGNLGNTIYF; CDR3 DNA: TGTGCCAGCAGCTTGGGAGGCGGAAACCTTGGAAACACCATATATTTT
J gene: TRBJ2-2; D gene: TRBD1; clone size: .; V gene: TRBV6-5; CDR3 protein: CASTEVGQGAGELFF; CDR3 DNA: TGTGCCAGCACCGAGGTGGGACAGGGGGCCGGGGAGCTGTTTTTT
J gene: TRBJ1-6; D gene: .; clone size: once; V gene: TRBV18; CDR3 protein: CASSPEGENSPLHF; CDR3 DNA: TGTGCCAGCTCCCCAGAGGGGGAAAATTCACCCCTCCACTTT
J gene: TRBJ2-3; D gene: .; clone size: few; V gene: TRBV6-1; CDR3 protein: CASSDWGVGDTQYF; CDR3 DNA: TGTGCCAGCAGTGATTGGGGGGTGGGAGATACGCAGTATTTT
J gene: TRBJ1-1; D gene: .; clone size: .; V gene: TRBV9; CDR3 protein: CASSGRGDTEAFF; CDR3 DNA: TGTGCCAGCAGCGGCAGGGGAGACACTGAAGCTTTCTTT
J gene: TRBJ2-1; D gene: TRBD2; clone size: .; V gene: TRBV6-4; CDR3 protein: CASIGGTSGRAGSYNEQFF; CDR3 DNA: TGTGCCAGCATTGGAGGGACTAGCGGGAGGGCCGGCTCCTACAATGAGCAGTTCTTC
J gene: TRBJ2-1; D gene: .; clone size: .; V gene: TRBV28; CDR3 protein: CASSLGGGPLYNEQFF; CDR3 DNA: TGTGCCAGCAGTTTAGGGGGGGGGCCTCTGTACAATGAGCAGTTCTTC
J gene: TRBJ1-5; D gene: .; clone size: .; V gene: TRBV6-5; CDR3 protein: CASSWSNQPQHF; CDR3 DNA: TGTGCCAGCAGTTGGAGTAATCAGCCCCAGCATTTT
J gene: TRBJ2-1; D gene: .; clone size: .; V gene: TRBV10-3; CDR3 protein: CAIKGQGAYNEQFF; CDR3 DNA: TGTGCCATCAAAGGGCAGGGCGCCTACAATGAGCAGTTCTTC
J gene: TRBJ2-1; D gene: TRBD2; clone size: .; V gene: TRBV19; CDR3 protein: CASNPSNLRTSPEQFF; CDR3 DNA: TGTGCCAGTAACCCCTCCAACTTACGGACTAGCCCTGAGCAGTTCTTC